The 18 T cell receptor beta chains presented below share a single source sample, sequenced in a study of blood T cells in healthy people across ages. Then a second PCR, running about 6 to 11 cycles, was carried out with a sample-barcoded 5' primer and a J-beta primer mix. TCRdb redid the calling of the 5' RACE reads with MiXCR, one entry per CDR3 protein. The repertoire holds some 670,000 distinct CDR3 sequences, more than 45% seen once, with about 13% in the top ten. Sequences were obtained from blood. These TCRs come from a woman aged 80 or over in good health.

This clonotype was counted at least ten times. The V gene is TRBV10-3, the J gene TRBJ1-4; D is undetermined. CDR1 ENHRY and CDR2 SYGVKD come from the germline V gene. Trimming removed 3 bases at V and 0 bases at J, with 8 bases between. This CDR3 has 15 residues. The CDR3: CAISDGESTNEKLFF. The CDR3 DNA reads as TGTGCCATCAGTGACGGGGAATCAACTAATGAAAAACTGTTTTTT.

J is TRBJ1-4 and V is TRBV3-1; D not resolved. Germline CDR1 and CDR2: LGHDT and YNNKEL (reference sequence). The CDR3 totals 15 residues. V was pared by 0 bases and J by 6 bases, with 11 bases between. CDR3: CASSQDLQYYEKLFF. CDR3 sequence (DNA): TGTGCCAGCAGCCAAGATTTACAGTACTATGAAAAACTGTTTTTT.

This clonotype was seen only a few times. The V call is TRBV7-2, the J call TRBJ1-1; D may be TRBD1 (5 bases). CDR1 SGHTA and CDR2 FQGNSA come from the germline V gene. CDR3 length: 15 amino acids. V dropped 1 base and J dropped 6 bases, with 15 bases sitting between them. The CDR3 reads CASSLGGGSRSEAFF. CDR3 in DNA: TGTGCCAGCAGCTTAGGCGGGGGGTCGAGATCTGAAGCTTTCTTT.

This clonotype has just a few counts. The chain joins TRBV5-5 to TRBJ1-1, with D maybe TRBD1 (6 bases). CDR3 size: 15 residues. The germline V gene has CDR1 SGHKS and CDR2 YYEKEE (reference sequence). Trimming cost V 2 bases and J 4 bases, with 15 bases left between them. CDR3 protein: CASSFFRGGGTEAFF. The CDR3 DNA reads TGTGCCAGCAGCTTCTTTAGGGGAGGGGGCACTGAAGCTTTCTTT.

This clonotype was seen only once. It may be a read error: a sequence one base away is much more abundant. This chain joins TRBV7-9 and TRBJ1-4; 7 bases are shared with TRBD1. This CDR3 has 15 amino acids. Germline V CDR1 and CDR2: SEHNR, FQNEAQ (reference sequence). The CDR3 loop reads CASSPHTGAGERLFF. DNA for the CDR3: TGTGCCAGCAGCCCGCATACAGGGGCGGGTGAAAGACTGTTTTTT.

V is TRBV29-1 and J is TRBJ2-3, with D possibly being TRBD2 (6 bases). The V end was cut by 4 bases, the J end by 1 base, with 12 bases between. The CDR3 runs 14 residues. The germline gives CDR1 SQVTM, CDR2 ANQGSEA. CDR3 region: CSVGSSDGTDTQYF. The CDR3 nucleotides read TGCAGCGTTGGTTCTAGCGACGGCACAGATACGCAGTATTTT.

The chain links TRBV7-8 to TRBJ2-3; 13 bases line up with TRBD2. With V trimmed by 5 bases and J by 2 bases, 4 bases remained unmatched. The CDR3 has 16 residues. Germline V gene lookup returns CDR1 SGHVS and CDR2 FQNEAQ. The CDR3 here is CASSMGLAGNTDTQYF. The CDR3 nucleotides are TGTGCCAGCAGCATGGGACTAGCGGGAAACACAGATACGCAGTATTTT.

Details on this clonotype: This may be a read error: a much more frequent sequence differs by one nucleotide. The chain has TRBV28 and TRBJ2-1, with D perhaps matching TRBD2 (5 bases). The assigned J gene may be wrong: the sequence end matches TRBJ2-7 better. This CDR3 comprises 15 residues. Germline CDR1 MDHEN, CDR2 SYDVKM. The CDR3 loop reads CASSSPASSYNEQYF. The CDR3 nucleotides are TGTGCCAGCAGTTCCCCGGCTAGCTCCTACAATGAGCAGTACTTC.

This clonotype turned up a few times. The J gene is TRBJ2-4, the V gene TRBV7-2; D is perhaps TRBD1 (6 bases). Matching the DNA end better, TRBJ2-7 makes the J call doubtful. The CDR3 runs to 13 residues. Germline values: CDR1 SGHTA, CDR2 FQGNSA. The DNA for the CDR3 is TGTGCCAGCAGCGCATACAGGGACGGCGAGCAGTACTTC. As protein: CASSAYRDGEQYF.

The DNA for the CDR3 is TGCAGCGTACCCCGGGACAGGGTTTTGCACGAGCAGTACTTC. This encodes CSVPRDRVLHEQYF. The chain has TRBV29-1 and TRBJ2-7; 9 bases fit TRBD1. V lost 6 bases, J lost 5 bases, and 11 bases stayed unmatched. The CDR3 is 14 amino acids. Germline V gene data show CDR1 as SQVTM and CDR2 as ANQGSEA.

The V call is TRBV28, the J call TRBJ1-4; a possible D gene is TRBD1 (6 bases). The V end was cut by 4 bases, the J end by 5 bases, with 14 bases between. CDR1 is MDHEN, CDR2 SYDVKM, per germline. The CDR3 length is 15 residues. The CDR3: CASSSTGMGNEKLFF. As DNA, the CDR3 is TGTGCCAGCAGTTCCACAGGGATGGGGAATGAAAAACTGTTTTTT. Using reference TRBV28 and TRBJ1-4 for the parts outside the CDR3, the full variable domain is DVKVTQSSRYLVKRTGEKVFLECVQDMDHENMFWYRQDPGLGLRLIYFSYDVKMKEKGDIPEGYSVSREKKERFSLILESASTNQTSMYLCASSSTGMGNEKLFFGSGTQLSVL.

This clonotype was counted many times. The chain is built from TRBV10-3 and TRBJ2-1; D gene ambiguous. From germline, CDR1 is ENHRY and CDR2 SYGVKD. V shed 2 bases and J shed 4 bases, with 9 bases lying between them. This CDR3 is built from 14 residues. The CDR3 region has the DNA TGTGCCATCAGTGAGCCCTCCAGGTACAATGAGCAGTTCTTC. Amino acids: CAISEPSRYNEQFF.

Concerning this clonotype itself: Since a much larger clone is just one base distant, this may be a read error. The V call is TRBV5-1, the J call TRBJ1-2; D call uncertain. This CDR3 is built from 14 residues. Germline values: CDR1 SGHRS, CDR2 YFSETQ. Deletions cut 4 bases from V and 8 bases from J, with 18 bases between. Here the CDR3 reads CASSPSGRGEGYTF. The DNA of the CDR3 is TGCGCCAGCAGCCCCTCCGGGCGGGGAGAAGGCTACACCTTC.

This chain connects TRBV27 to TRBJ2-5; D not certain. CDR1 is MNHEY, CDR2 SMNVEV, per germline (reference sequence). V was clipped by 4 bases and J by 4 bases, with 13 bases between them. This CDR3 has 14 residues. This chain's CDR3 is CASSSTTGRETQYF. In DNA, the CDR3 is TGTGCCAGCAGTTCGACGACTGGGCGAGAGACCCAGTACTTC.

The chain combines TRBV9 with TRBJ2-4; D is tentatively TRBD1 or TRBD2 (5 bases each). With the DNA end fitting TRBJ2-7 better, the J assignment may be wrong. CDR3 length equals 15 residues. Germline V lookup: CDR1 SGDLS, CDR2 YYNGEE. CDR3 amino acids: CASSVSGTPRLEQYF. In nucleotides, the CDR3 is TGTGCCAGCAGCGTATCCGGGACCCCAAGGCTCGAGCAGTACTTC.

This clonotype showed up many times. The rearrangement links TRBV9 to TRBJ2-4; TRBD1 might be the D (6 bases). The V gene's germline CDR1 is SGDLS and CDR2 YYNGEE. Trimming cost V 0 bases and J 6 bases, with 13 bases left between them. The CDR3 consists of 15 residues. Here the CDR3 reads CASSVEGQGRNIQYF. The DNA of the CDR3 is TGTGCCAGCAGCGTAGAAGGGCAGGGGAGAAACATTCAGTACTTC.

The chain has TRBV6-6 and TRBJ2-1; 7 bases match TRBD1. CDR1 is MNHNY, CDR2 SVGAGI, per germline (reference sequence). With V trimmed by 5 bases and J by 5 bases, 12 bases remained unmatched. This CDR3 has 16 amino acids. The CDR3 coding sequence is TGTGCCAGCAGTCCAGGGTTAAGGGGGCTTAACAATGAGCAGTTCTTC. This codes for CASSPGLRGLNNEQFF.

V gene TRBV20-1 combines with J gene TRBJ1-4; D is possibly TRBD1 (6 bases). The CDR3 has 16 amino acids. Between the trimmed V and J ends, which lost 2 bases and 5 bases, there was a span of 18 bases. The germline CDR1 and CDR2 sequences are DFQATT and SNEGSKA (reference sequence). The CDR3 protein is CSARPKNRAPNEKLFF. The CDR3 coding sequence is TGCAGTGCTAGACCCAAAAACAGGGCTCCCAATGAAAAACTGTTTTTT.